This T cell receptor (beta chain) was obtained from a study of blood T cell repertoires in COVID-19. Trimming took 6 bases from V and 5 from J; bases not matched to a gene: 9. Germline V gene lookup returns CDR1 MNHEY and CDR2 SVGAGI. The CDR3 is 14 amino acids. The table came from immunoSEQ multiplex PCR; TCRdb's copy has only in-frame clones and leaves some out. This sample has about 180,000 clones, with approximately 82% found just once. J is TRBJ1-1 and V is TRBV6-5; 7 nucleotides line up with TRBD1. The sequence was collected from a man aged 50 to 60 who had recovered from COVID-19. Sequenced sample: PBMCs or T cells enriched from blood (not recorded which). The CDR3 sequence is CASRGKGAGTEAFF. CDR3 in DNA: TGTGCCAGCAGAGGTAAGGGGGCAGGGACTGAAGCTTTCTTT.